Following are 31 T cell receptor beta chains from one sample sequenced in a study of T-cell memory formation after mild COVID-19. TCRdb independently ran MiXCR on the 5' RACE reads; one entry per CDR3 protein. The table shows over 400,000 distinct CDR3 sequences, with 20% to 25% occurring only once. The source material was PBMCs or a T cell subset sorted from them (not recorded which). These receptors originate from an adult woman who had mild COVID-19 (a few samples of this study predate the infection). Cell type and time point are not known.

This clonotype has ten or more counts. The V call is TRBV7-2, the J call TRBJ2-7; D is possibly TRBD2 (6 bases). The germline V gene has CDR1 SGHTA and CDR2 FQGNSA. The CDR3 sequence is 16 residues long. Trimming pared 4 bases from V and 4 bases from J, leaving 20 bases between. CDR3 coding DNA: TGTGCCAGCAGCTCACGGGGGATTGTTACCGGGTACGAGCAGTACTTC. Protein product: CASSSRGIVTGYEQYF.

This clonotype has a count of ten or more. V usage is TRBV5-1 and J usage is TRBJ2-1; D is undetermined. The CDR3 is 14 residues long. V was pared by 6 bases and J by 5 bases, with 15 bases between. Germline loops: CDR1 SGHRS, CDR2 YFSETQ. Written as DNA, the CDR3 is TGCGCCAGCACCAAGGAGTGGAACAACAATGAGCAGTTCTTC. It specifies CASTKEWNNNEQFF.

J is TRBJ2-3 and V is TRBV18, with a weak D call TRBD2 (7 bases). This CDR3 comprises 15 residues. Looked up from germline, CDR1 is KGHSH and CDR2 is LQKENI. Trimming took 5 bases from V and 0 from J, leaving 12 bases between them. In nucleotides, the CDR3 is TGTGCCAGCTCAATGGCGGGGGCGAGCACAGATACGCAGTATTTT. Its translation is CASSMAGASTDTQYF.

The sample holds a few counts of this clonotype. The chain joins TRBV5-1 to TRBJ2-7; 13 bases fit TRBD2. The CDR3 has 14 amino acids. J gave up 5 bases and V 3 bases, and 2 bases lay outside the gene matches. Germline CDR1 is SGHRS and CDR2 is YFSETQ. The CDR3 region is CASSSGLAGNEQYF. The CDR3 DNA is TGCGCCAGCAGCTCGGGACTAGCGGGGAACGAGCAGTACTTC.

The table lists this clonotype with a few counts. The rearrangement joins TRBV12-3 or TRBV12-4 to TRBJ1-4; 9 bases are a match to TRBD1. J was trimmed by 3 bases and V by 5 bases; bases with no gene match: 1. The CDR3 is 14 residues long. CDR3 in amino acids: CASSRQGANEKLFF. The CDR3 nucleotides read TGTGCCAGCAGTCGACAGGGGGCTAATGAAAAACTGTTTTTT.

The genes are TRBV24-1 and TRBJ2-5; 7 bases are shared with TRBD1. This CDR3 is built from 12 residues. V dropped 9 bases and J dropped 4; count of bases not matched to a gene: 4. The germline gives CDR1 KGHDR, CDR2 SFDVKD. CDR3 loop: CATSDRRETQYF. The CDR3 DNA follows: TGTGCCACCTCGGACAGGCGAGAGACCCAGTACTTC.

Written as DNA, the CDR3 is TGCAGCACCACCTGGGGGCATCTCGGGAATGAGCAGTTCTTC. It encodes CSTTWGHLGNEQFF. This chain links TRBV29-1 with TRBJ2-1; D is possibly TRBD1 (6 bases). The CDR3 has 14 amino acids. Trimming stripped 8 bases from V and 7 bases from J, with 21 bases between. Germline values: CDR1 SQVTM, CDR2 ANQGSEA.

In nucleotides, the CDR3 is TGTGCCAGCATTCGGGCGGTAACGTCCATTTACACTGAAGCTTTCTTT. Protein: CASIRAVTSIYTEAFF. V and J are TRBV5-5 and TRBJ1-1, with D uncertain. Germline V gene sequence: CDR1 SGHKS, CDR2 YYEKEE (reference sequence). Trimming removed 6 bases at V and 3 bases at J, with 21 bases between. The CDR3 extends over 16 amino acids.

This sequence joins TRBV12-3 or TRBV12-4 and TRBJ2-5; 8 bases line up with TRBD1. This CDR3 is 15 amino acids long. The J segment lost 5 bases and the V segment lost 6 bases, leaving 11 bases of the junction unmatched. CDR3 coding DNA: TGTGCCAGCAGCCAGACGACAGGGGTGCGGGAGACCCAGTACTTC. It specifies CASSQTTGVRETQYF.

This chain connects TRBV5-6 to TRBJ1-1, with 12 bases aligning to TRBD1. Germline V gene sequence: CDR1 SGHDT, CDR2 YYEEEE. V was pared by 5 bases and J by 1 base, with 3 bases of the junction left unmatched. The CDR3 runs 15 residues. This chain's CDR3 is CASRGQGATNTEAFF. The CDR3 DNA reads TGTGCCAGCAGGGGACAGGGGGCTACGAACACTGAAGCTTTCTTT.

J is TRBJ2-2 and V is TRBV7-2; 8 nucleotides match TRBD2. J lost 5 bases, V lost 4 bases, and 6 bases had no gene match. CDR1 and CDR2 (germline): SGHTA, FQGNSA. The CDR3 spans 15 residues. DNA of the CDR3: TGTGCCAGCAGCTCCGGGGGGGCCGGGACCGGGGAGCTGTTTTTT. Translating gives CASSSGGAGTGELFF.

The chain's CDR3 is CASSQGLGQTNEQFF. In nucleotides, the CDR3 is TGCGCCAGCAGCCAGGGACTAGGACAAACGAATGAGCAGTTCTTC. The rearrangement joins TRBV4-3 to TRBJ2-1; 8 bases fit TRBD2. This CDR3 is 15 amino acids long. V lost 3 bases to trimming and J lost 7 bases; unmatched junction nucleotides: 8. Germline V lookup: CDR1 LGHNA, CDR2 YSLEER.

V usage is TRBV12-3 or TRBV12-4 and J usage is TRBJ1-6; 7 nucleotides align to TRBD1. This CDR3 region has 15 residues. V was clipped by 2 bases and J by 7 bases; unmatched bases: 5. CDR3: CASSLLGGLNSPLHF. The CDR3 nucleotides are TGTGCCAGCAGTTTACTAGGGGGCTTGAATTCACCCCTCCACTTT.

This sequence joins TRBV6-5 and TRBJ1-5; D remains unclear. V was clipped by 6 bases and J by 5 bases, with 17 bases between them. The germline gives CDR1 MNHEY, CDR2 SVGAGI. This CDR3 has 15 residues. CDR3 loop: CASSPRSHSDQPQHF. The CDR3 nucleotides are TGTGCCAGCAGCCCGCGGTCTCACAGTGATCAGCCCCAGCATTTT.

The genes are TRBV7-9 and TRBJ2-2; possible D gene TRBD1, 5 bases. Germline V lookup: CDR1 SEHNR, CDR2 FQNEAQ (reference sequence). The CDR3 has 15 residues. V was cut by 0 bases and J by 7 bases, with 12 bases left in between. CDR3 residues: CASSLAGPDNGELFF. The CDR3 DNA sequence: TGTGCCAGCAGCTTAGCGGGGCCTGACAACGGGGAGCTGTTTTTT.

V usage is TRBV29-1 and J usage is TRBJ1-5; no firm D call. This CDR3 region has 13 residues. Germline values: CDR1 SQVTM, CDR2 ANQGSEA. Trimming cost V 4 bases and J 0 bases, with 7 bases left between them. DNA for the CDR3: TGCAGCGTTGGGGAGGATAGCAATCAGCCCCAGCATTTT. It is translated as CSVGEDSNQPQHF. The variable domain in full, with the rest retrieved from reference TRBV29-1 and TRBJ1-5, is SAVISQKPSRDICQRGTSLTIQCQVDSQVTMMFWYRQQPGQSLTLIATANQGSEATYESGFVIDKFPISRPNLTFSTLTVSNMSPEDSSIYLCSVGEDSNQPQHFGDGTRLSIL.

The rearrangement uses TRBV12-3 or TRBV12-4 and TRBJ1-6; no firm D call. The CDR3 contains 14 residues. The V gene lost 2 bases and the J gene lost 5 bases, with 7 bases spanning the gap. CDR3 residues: CASSLLGNNSPLHF. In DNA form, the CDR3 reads TGTGCCAGCAGTTTATTAGGGAATAATTCACCCCTCCACTTT.

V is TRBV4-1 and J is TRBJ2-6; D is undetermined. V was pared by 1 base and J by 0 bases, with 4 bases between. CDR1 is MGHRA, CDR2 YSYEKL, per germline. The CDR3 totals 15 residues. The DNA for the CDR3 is TGCGCCAGCAGCCAAGCGGGCTCTGGGGCCAACGTCCTGACTTTC. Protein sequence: CASSQAGSGANVLTF.

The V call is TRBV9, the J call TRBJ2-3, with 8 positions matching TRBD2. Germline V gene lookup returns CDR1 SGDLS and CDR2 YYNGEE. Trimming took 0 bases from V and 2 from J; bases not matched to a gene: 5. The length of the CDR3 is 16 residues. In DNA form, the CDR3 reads TGTGCCAGCAGCGTAGAAAAGCGGGGGTCCACAGATACGCAGTATTTT. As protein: CASSVEKRGSTDTQYF.

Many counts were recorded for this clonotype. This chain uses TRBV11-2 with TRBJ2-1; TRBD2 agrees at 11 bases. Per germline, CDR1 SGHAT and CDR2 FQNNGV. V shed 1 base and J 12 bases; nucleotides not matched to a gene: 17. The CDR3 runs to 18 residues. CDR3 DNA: TGTGCCAGCAGCTTAGCCGTTACTAGCGGGAGTACAATGAGGGGGCAGTTCTTC. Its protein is CASSLAVTSGSTMRGQFF.

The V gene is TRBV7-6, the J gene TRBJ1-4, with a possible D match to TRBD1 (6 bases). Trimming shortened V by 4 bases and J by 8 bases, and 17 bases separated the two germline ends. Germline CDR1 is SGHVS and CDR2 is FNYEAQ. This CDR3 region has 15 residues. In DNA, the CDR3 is TGTGCCAGCAGCTCTCGGGACAATGCGGCCGAAAAACTGTTTTTT. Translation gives CASSSRDNAAEKLFF.

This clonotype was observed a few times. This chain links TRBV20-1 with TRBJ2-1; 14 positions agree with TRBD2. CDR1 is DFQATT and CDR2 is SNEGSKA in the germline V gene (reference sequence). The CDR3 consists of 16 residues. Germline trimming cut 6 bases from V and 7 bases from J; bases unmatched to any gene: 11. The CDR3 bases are TGCAGTGCAAACGGGGGACTAGCGGGAGAGGATAATGAGCAGTTCTTC. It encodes CSANGGLAGEDNEQFF.

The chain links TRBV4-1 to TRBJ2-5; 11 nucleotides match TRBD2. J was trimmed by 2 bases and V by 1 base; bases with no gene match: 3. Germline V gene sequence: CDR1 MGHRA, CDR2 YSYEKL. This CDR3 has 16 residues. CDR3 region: CASSQVGLAAQETQYF. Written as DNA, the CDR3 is TGCGCCAGCAGCCAAGTGGGACTAGCGGCACAAGAGACCCAGTACTTC.

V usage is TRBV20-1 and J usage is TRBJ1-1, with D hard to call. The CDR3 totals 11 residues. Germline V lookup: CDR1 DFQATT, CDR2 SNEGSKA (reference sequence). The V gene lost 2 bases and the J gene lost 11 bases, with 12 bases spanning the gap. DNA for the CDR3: TGCAGTGCTAGACCCCGCCGAAATGCTTTCTTT. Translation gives CSARPRRNAFF.

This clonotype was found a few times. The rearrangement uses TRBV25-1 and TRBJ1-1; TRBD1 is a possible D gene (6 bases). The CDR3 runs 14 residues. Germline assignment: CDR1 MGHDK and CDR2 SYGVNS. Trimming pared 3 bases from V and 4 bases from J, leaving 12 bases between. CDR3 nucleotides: TGTGCCAGCAGTGACCTTGAGGGGGGCACTGAAGCTTTCTTT. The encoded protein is CASSDLEGGTEAFF.

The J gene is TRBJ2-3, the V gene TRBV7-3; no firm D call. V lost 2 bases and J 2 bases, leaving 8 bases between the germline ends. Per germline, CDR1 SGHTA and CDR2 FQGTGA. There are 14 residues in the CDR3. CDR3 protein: CASSLPRPTDTQYF. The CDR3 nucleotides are TGTGCCAGCAGCTTACCACGTCCCACAGATACGCAGTATTTT.

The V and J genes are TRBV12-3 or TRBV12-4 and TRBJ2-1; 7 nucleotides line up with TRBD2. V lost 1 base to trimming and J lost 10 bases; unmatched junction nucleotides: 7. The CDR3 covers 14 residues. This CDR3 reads CASSLVAGESEQFF. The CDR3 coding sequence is TGTGCCAGCAGTTTAGTCGCGGGGGAATCGGAGCAGTTCTTC.

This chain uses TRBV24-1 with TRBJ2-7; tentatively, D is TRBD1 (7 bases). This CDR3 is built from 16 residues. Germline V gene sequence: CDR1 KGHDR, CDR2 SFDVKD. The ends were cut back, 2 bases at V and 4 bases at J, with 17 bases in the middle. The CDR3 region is CATSDSTGEALYEQYF. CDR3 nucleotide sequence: TGTGCCACCAGTGATTCAACAGGGGAGGCTTTATACGAGCAGTACTTC.

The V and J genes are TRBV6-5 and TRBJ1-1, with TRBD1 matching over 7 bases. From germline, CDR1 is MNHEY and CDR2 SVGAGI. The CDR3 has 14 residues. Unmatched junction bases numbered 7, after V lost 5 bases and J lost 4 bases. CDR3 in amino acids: CASSRHRGLTEAFF. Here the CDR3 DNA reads TGTGCCAGCAGTCGTCACAGGGGCCTCACTGAAGCTTTCTTT.

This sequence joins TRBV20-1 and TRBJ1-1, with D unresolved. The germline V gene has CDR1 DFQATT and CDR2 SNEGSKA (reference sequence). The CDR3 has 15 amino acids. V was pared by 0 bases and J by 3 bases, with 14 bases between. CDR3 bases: TGCAGTGCTAGAGACCCCCGGGGAGGAGACACTGAAGCTTTCTTT. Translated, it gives CSARDPRGGDTEAFF.

CDR3 sequence: CASSPWDQGYNEQFF. As DNA, the CDR3 is TGTGCCAGCAGTCCGTGGGACCAGGGCTACAATGAGCAGTTCTTC. The chain couples TRBV6-2 or TRBV6-3 to TRBJ2-1; D may match TRBD1 or TRBD2 (5 bases each). Germline lookup yields CDR1 MNHEY and CDR2 SVGEGT. The V end was cut by 5 bases, the J end by 3 bases, with 14 bases between. There are 15 residues in the CDR3.